A single sample is the source of the 2 T cell receptor beta chains below, sequenced in a study of Graves' ophthalmopathy and Graves' hyperthyroidism (dated by TCRdb to between 2017 and 2018). The instrument was an Illumina HiSeq 2000. For repertoire sequencing, the TCR beta CDR3 regions were amplified from RNA transcripts. A first-round RT-PCR used HTBI primers with the Qiagen OneStep RT-PCR kit, followed by a second-round multiplex PCR, size selection and purification. TCRdb applied fastp at Q25 and MiXCR to the public reads, then kept only in-frame beta chains. Under each unique CDR3 protein, matching rows form one entry showing the most common genes and DNA. Present in this sample are some 520,000 distinct CDR3 sequences, roughly an eighth of which were seen just once. Together, the top ten hold about 10% of the sample. The sample consisted of blood. The receptors were gathered from a woman aged 25 to 45 with Graves' ophthalmopathy. Donor details come from another sample of the same person, matched by shared clones.

This clonotype was picked up many times. The chain carries TRBV4-2 and TRBJ2-2; 12 nucleotides agree with TRBD2. Germline V lookup: CDR1 LGHNA, CDR2 YNFKEQ. The junction had 12 bases not matched to a gene; V was cut back by 4 bases and J by 0 bases. CDR3 size: 20 residues. Here the CDR3 DNA reads TGTGCCAGCAGCCCGGGACTAGCGGGTCTAACAGCCGCGAACACCGGGGAGCTGTTTTTT. It encodes CASSPGLAGLTAANTGELFF.

There are many counts of this clonotype. The chain links TRBV6-1 to TRBJ2-2; possible D gene TRBD2, 5 bases. This CDR3 spans 15 amino acids. V lost 7 bases, J lost 5 bases, and 17 bases lay in between. The germline V gene encodes CDR1 MNHNS and CDR2 SASEGT. In DNA, the CDR3 is TGTGCCAGCAAACCCTTCCGGGAAAGGACCGGGGAGCTGTTTTTT. It codes for CASKPFRERTGELFF.